This T cell receptor (beta chain) is from a study of blood T cell repertoires in COVID-19. On the study more broadly: Acute and convalescent COVID-19 samples came from the United States, Italy and Spain.

Sequencing used immunoSEQ multiplex PCR; TCRdb keeps in-frame clones, though not all of them. This table has around 120,000 clones, roughly 69% appearing once. Trimming removed 7 bases from V and 4 bases from J, with 13 bases in between. CDR1 is SGHVS and CDR2 is FQNEAQ in the germline V gene. The CDR3 covers 13 residues. This clone was observed a few times. The chain is built from TRBV7-8 and TRBJ2-5; D ambiguous. The specimen was peripheral blood. This receptor was taken from a woman in her sixties or seventies with acute or convalescent COVID-19. CDR3 in DNA: TGTGCCAGCACCTTTCGGCCGGGAGAGACCCAGTACTTC. This sequence encodes CASTFRPGETQYF.